Below, 27 T cell receptor beta chains from the same sample are listed, as sequenced in a study of beta chain features in type 1 diabetes. Expressed TCRB transcripts got sequenced, as all isolated RNA was reverse transcribed. The method was immunoSEQ multiplex PCR; TCRdb's version includes in-frame clones alone and lacks a portion of them. The sample yields 200,000 to 250,000 clones, roughly 30% seen once. Sequencing was performed on central memory CD4+ T cells from blood. The receptors stem from a man aged 30 to 39 in good health.

The rearrangement links TRBV7-6 to TRBJ2-5, with TRBD2 as a possible D gene (6 bases). Germline values: CDR1 SGHVS, CDR2 FNYEAQ. V dropped 0 bases and J dropped 5 bases, with 7 bases sitting between them. This CDR3 contains 13 residues. In nucleotides, the CDR3 is TGTGCCAGCAGCTTAGCTAGCGGCGAGACCCAGTACTTC. Translated, it gives CASSLASGETQYF. The entire variable domain, with the rest obtained from reference TRBV7-6 and TRBJ2-5, is as follows: GAGVSQSPRYKVTKRGQDVALRCDPISGHVSLYWYRQALGQGPEFLTYFNYEAQQDKSGLPNDRFSAERPEGSISTLTIQRTEQRDSAMYRCASSLASGETQYFGPGTRLLVL.

This chain connects TRBV7-6 to TRBJ1-5; D call uncertain. The CDR3 is 15 residues long. The V gene's germline CDR1 is SGHVS and CDR2 FNYEAQ. Trimming removed 5 bases from V and 2 bases from J, with 13 bases in between. The CDR3 DNA reads TGTGCCAGCAGCGTTTCGCACGGTGGCAATCAGCCCCAGCATTTT. Encoded protein: CASSVSHGGNQPQHF.

The gene calls are TRBV2 and TRBJ2-1; D might be TRBD1 (5 bases). The CDR3 has 12 residues. The V gene lost 8 bases and the J gene lost 6 bases, with 11 bases spanning the gap. CDR1 SNHLY and CDR2 FYNNEI come from the germline V gene. The CDR3 is CASGASGNEQFF. Here the CDR3 DNA reads TGTGCCAGCGGGGCGTCGGGCAATGAGCAGTTCTTC.

J is TRBJ1-2 and V is TRBV5-1, with 7 bases fitting TRBD1. The CDR3 has 14 residues. Trimming cost V 2 bases and J 4 bases; bases outside gene matches: 5. Germline V gene lookup returns CDR1 SGHRS and CDR2 YFSETQ. Here the CDR3 DNA reads TGCGCCAGCAGCTTAGACAGGGCGGCCTATGGCTACACCTTC. Amino acid sequence: CASSLDRAAYGYTF. Full variable domain (remainder filled in from reference TRBV5-1 and TRBJ1-2): KAGVTQTPRYLIKTRGQQVTLSCSPISGHRSVSWYQQTPGQGLQFLFEYFSETQRNKGNFPGRFSGRQFSNSRSEMNVSTLELGDSALYLCASSLDRAAYGYTFGSGTRLTVV.

This clone was counted only a few times. This chain connects TRBV29-1 to TRBJ2-5; D possibly corresponds to TRBD1 (5 bases). The germline CDR1 and CDR2 sequences are SQVTM and ANQGSEA. V was trimmed by 0 bases and J by 0 bases, leaving 14 bases between them. This CDR3 spans 16 amino acids. The CDR3 here is CSVEDPRQPYQETQYF. CDR3 sequence (DNA): TGCAGCGTTGAAGACCCTAGACAGCCGTACCAAGAGACCCAGTACTTC.

Only a few counts were recorded for this clone. The chain couples TRBV6-1 to TRBJ1-4; unclear D gene. The CDR3 is 16 amino acids. Trimming stripped 4 bases from V and 0 bases from J, with 12 bases between. Germline V gene sequence: CDR1 MNHNS, CDR2 SASEGT. This CDR3 reads CASSVRSYATNEKLFF. The DNA for the CDR3 is TGTGCCAGCAGTGTTCGGAGCTACGCAACTAATGAAAAACTGTTTTTT.

This clone has a handful of counts. The V and J genes are TRBV18 and TRBJ1-1; 8 nucleotides line up with TRBD1. The CDR3 runs 15 residues. Per germline, CDR1 KGHSH and CDR2 LQKENI. Trimming at V came to 2 bases and at J to 0 bases, leaving 2 bases not matched to a gene. The CDR3 loop reads CASSPGTGMNTEAFF. CDR3 DNA sequence: TGTGCCAGCTCACCAGGGACAGGAATGAACACTGAAGCTTTCTTT.

In this sample, this clone turned up a few times. The chain has TRBV7-2 and TRBJ2-3; the D is unclear. The CDR3 is made up of 14 amino acids. Germline V CDR1 and CDR2: SGHTA, FQGNSA. The V gene lost 5 bases and the J gene lost 6 bases, with 15 bases spanning the gap. The CDR3 nucleotides read TGTGCCAGCAGCCGGCTAGTGTTGACCGATACGCAGTATTTT. This gives the protein CASSRLVLTDTQYF.

The V and J genes are TRBV14 and TRBJ2-1; a weak D match, TRBD2 (6 bases). The V gene lost 6 bases and the J gene lost 6 bases, with 12 bases spanning the gap. Germline V gene lookup returns CDR1 SGHDN and CDR2 FVKESK. CDR3 length equals 13 residues. In DNA, the CDR3 is TGTGCCAGCAGTAGGAGGGGCCGCAATGAGCAGTTCTTC. Amino acids: CASSRRGRNEQFF. The full variable domain, with the rest looked up from reference TRBV14 and TRBJ2-1, is EAGVTQFPSHSVIEKGQTVTLRCDPISGHDNLYWYRRVMGKEIKFLLHFVKESKQDESGMPNNRFLAERTGGTYSTLKVQPAELEDSGVYFCASSRRGRNEQFFGPGTRLTVL.

The chain couples TRBV5-4 to TRBJ2-7; D may be TRBD1 or TRBD2 (5 bases each). The V gene lost 4 bases and the J gene lost 4 bases, with 15 bases spanning the gap. This CDR3 has 14 amino acids. Germline values: CDR1 SGHNT, CDR2 YYREEE (reference sequence). For the CDR3, the DNA is TGTGCCAGCAGCAAAAGGGACGGGAATTACGAGCAGTACTTC. Translation: CASSKRDGNYEQYF.

Many counts were recorded for this clone. The genes are TRBV9 and TRBJ1-3; no definite D call. The CDR3 covers 16 residues. Trimming removed 0 bases from V and 0 bases from J, with 10 bases in between. Germline V gene lookup returns CDR1 SGDLS and CDR2 YYNGEE. DNA of the CDR3: TGTGCCAGCAGCGTAGCTTACACCCTCTCTGGAAACACCATATATTTT. Its translation is CASSVAYTLSGNTIYF.

This clone was detected many times. The rearrangement links TRBV4-1 to TRBJ2-7; D gene unclear. V lost 7 bases, J lost 7 bases, and 14 bases lay in between. Germline loops: CDR1 MGHRA, CDR2 YSYEKL. The CDR3 runs 12 residues. The CDR3 loop is CASKAFKGEQYF. The DNA of the CDR3 is TGCGCCAGCAAGGCTTTCAAGGGAGAGCAGTACTTC.

The chain combines TRBV11-3 with TRBJ2-3, with 14 bases fitting TRBD2. Germline V CDR1 and CDR2: SGHNT, YENEEA. Unmatched junction bases numbered 6, after V lost 5 bases and J lost 2 bases. The CDR3 length is 17 residues. This chain's CDR3 is CASSTGLAGANTDTQYF. CDR3 in DNA: TGTGCCAGCAGCACGGGACTAGCGGGAGCGAACACAGATACGCAGTATTTT.

V is TRBV5-4 and J is TRBJ2-7, with D possibly TRBD2 on 6 matching bases. Between the trimmed V and J ends, which lost 0 bases and 0 bases, there was a span of 10 bases. The CDR3 spans 15 residues. Germline values: CDR1 SGHNT, CDR2 YYREEE (reference sequence). The CDR3 loop is CASSLGGRNSYEQYF. The CDR3, as DNA: TGTGCCAGCAGCTTGGGAGGGAGGAACTCCTACGAGCAGTACTTC.

The J gene is TRBJ2-1, the V gene TRBV9, with 8 bases fitting TRBD2. Germline CDR1 reads SGDLS; CDR2 reads YYNGEE. This CDR3 has 15 amino acids. V lost 4 bases to trimming and J lost 10 bases; unmatched junction nucleotides: 13. CDR3: CASSSGGTPGEEQFF. The CDR3 DNA follows: TGTGCCAGCAGCTCGGGGGGGACTCCTGGCGAGGAGCAGTTCTTC.

The rearrangement joins TRBV10-2 to TRBJ2-3, with 7 bases matching TRBD1. The CDR3 is 17 residues long. Per the germline V gene, CDR1 is WSHSY and CDR2 is SAAADI. The ends lost 5 bases at V and 0 bases at J; junction bases unmatched: 11. The CDR3: CASSLPGQTTSTDTQYF. The CDR3, as DNA: TGCGCCAGCAGTTTACCGGGACAGACTACTAGCACAGATACGCAGTATTTT.

This clone appeared a few times. The chain is built from TRBV7-9 and TRBJ2-3; the D gene is possibly TRBD1 (6 bases). Per germline, CDR1 SEHNR and CDR2 FQNEAQ (reference sequence). CDR3 length equals 15 residues. V was clipped by 1 base and J by 7 bases, with 15 bases between them. The CDR3 coding sequence is TGTGCCAGCAGCTTAGGGGCAGGGGATGTGAATACGCAGTATTTT. It is translated as CASSLGAGDVNTQYF.

This clone came up a few times. V is TRBV25-1 and J is TRBJ1-1; D possibly corresponds to TRBD1 (5 bases). Germline V CDR1 and CDR2: MGHDK, SYGVNS. The CDR3 runs to 13 residues. Deletions cut 6 bases from V and 11 bases from J, with 19 bases between. The CDR3 is CASSLRGGCRAFF. In nucleotides, the CDR3 is TGTGCCAGCAGCCTAAGGGGAGGATGCAGGGCTTTCTTT.

The chain joins TRBV30 to TRBJ1-2; a weak D match, TRBD1 (5 bases). The CDR3 covers 9 residues. Looked up from germline, CDR1 is GTSNPN and CDR2 is SVGIG (reference sequence). The V end lost 8 bases, the J end lost 5 bases, and 6 bases lay between the germline ends. CDR3 protein: CAEGYGYTF. The CDR3 bases are TGTGCCGAGGGGTATGGCTACACCTTC.

There are a few counts of this clone. Other DNA sequences within the sample encode an identical CDR3. This sequence joins TRBV30 and TRBJ1-6, with D unresolved. The CDR3 is 13 amino acids. V was trimmed by 0 bases and J by 7 bases, leaving 7 bases between them. From germline, CDR1 is GTSNPN and CDR2 SVGIG (reference sequence). The CDR3 loop is CAWSVQGNSPLHF. The CDR3 coding sequence is TGTGCCTGGAGTGTACAAGGGAATTCACCCCTCCACTTT.

This clone occurred a few times. This chain joins TRBV2 and TRBJ2-5; D ambiguous. Trimming removed 3 bases from V and 4 bases from J, with 9 bases in between. The CDR3 is made up of 13 amino acids. Germline CDR1 and CDR2: SNHLY and FYNNEI. CDR3 DNA sequence: TGTGCCAGCAGTGATTCTTGGGCAGAGACCCAGTACTTC. The encoded protein is CASSDSWAETQYF. The variable domain in full, with the rest retrieved from reference TRBV2 and TRBJ2-5, is EPEVTQTPSHQVTQMGQEVILRCVPISNHLYFYWYRQILGQKVEFLVSFYNNEISEKSEIFDDQFSVERPDGSNFTLKIRSTKLEDSAMYFCASSDSWAETQYFGPGTRLLVL.

The chain recombines TRBV6-1 with TRBJ2-2, with D tentatively TRBD1 (5 bases). CDR1 is MNHNS, CDR2 SASEGT, per germline. V lost 4 bases, J lost 7 bases, and 19 bases lay in between. The CDR3 covers 16 residues. This chain's CDR3 is CASSASHQGSFGELFF. The CDR3 DNA follows: TGTGCCAGCAGTGCCTCTCATCAGGGAAGTTTCGGGGAGCTGTTTTTT.

The chain couples TRBV6-6 to TRBJ1-6, with 8 bases aligning to TRBD1. Trimming at V came to 0 bases and at J to 4 bases, leaving 2 bases not matched to a gene. The CDR3 runs 16 residues. Germline V gene sequence: CDR1 MNHNY, CDR2 SVGAGI (reference sequence). The CDR3 DNA sequence: TGTGCCAGCAGTTACTCGACAGGGGATTATAATTCACCCCTCCACTTT. Translating it yields CASSYSTGDYNSPLHF.

V gene TRBV4-3 combines with J gene TRBJ1-2, with 9 nucleotides matching TRBD1. This CDR3 contains 13 residues. Trimming cost V 1 base and J 8 bases; bases outside gene matches: 2. The germline CDR1 and CDR2 sequences are LGHNA and YSLEER. For the CDR3, the DNA is TGCGCCAGCAGCCAAGGGACAGGGGAGGGCTACACCTTC. Its protein product is CASSQGTGEGYTF.

In this sample, this clone turned up a few times. The chain carries TRBV5-1 and TRBJ2-5; D is possibly TRBD2 (6 bases). Between the trimmed V and J ends, which lost 4 bases and 5 bases, there was a span of 12 bases. Germline V gene data show CDR1 as SGHRS and CDR2 as YFSETQ. This CDR3 region has 13 residues. The CDR3 DNA reads TGCGCCAGCAGCATAGGGAGGTTGGAGACCCAGTACTTC. Its protein is CASSIGRLETQYF.

This clone showed up just once. The chain recombines TRBV7-8 with TRBJ2-3; possible D gene TRBD2, 5 bases. Looked up from germline, CDR1 is SGHVS and CDR2 is FQNEAQ. V lost 5 bases and J 1 base, leaving 13 bases between the germline ends. The CDR3 is 15 residues long. This chain's CDR3 is CASSPRTGGTDTQYF. DNA of the CDR3: TGTGCCAGCAGCCCCCGGACCGGGGGCACAGATACGCAGTATTTT. Together with reference TRBV7-8 and TRBJ2-3, the CDR3 gives the full variable domain: GAGVSQSPRYKVAKRGQDVALRCDPISGHVSLFWYQQALGQGPEFLTYFQNEAQLDKSGLPSDRFFAERPEGSVSTLKIQRTQQEDSAVYLCASSPRTGGTDTQYFGPGTRLTVL.

This chain connects TRBV2 to TRBJ2-1; D not certain. CDR3 length: 15 amino acids. CDR1 and CDR2 from the germline V gene are SNHLY and FYNNEI. Trimming removed 6 bases at V and 5 bases at J, with 17 bases between. In DNA, the CDR3 is TGTGCCAGCAGGGCTCACGGGTCTCCAAACAATGAGCAGTTCTTC. Translating it yields CASRAHGSPNNEQFF.